The rows below give T cell receptor beta chains drawn from one sample of a study of blood T cell repertoires in COVID-19. Measured with immunoSEQ multiplex PCR; TCRdb has only the in-frame clones, and not every one. The data contain approximately 300,000 clones, roughly 90% of them singletons. Material for sequencing was PBMCs or T cells enriched from blood (not recorded which). Receptors were obtained from a woman aged 25-40 years who had recovered from COVID-19. Each CDR3 is given with its conserved first and last residue. Fields, in order: D gene, J gene, V gene, clone size, CDR3 DNA, CDR3 protein. D genes are given only for firm matches. Clone size is not always given. Where it is, it says once, few, many or a class for expanded clones.

d_gene: TRBD2; j_gene: TRBJ2-3; v_gene: TRBV29-1; abundance: NA; CDR3nt: TGCAGCACCCCGGGGACTAGCGGAGCTAGCACAGATACGCAGTATTTT; CDR3aa: CSTPGTSGASTDTQYF
d_gene: NA; j_gene: TRBJ2-7; v_gene: TRBV20-1; abundance: NA; CDR3nt: TGCAGTCTCGGGGGATACGAGCAGTACTTC; CDR3aa: CSLGGYEQYF
d_gene: NA; j_gene: TRBJ2-7; v_gene: TRBV18; abundance: NA; CDR3nt: TGTGCCAGCTCACCACCGGGCCAGGGGTCCTACGAGCAGTACTTC; CDR3aa: CASSPPGQGSYEQYF
d_gene: NA; j_gene: TRBJ2-5; v_gene: TRBV18; abundance: once; CDR3nt: TGTGCCAGCTCATTCGCGACAGAAGAAGAGACCCAGTACTTC; CDR3aa: CASSFATEEETQYF
d_gene: NA; j_gene: TRBJ1-1; v_gene: TRBV2; abundance: once; CDR3nt: TGTGCCATCAGATGGGGGGAGGTCACTGAAGCTTTCTTT; CDR3aa: CAIRWGEVTEAFF
d_gene: NA; j_gene: TRBJ1-1; v_gene: TRBV6-5; abundance: NA; CDR3nt: TGTGCCAGCAAGGTTCCAGGGTCCAACACTGAAGCTTTCTTT; CDR3aa: CASKVPGSNTEAFF
d_gene: NA; j_gene: TRBJ2-7; v_gene: TRBV5-4; abundance: NA; CDR3nt: TGTGCCAGCAGCTTGGACAGCCCCTACGAGCAGTACTTC; CDR3aa: CASSLDSPYEQYF
d_gene: NA; j_gene: TRBJ1-5; v_gene: TRBV5-1; abundance: once; CDR3nt: TGCGCCAGCAGCCTGGCGGGTAGCGGCAATCAGCCCCAGCATTTT; CDR3aa: CASSLAGSGNQPQHF
d_gene: NA; j_gene: TRBJ2-1; v_gene: TRBV3-1/TRBV3-2; abundance: NA; CDR3nt: TGTGCCAGCAGCCAAGCAGTCAATGAGCAGTTCTTC; CDR3aa: CASSQAVNEQFF
d_gene: NA; j_gene: TRBJ1-1; v_gene: TRBV29-1; abundance: NA; CDR3nt: TGCAGCGCCCAGATGGGGGGAGATACTGAAGCTTTCTTT; CDR3aa: CSAQMGGDTEAFF
d_gene: NA; j_gene: TRBJ1-5; v_gene: TRBV10-3; abundance: NA; CDR3nt: TGTGCCATCAGTGAGGGGGCAGCCAGGGAGCCCCAGCATTTT; CDR3aa: CAISEGAAREPQHF
d_gene: NA; j_gene: TRBJ2-1; v_gene: TRBV18; abundance: once; CDR3nt: TGTGCCAGCTCACCACCCGGCCTAGCGATTTACAATGAGCAGTTCTTC; CDR3aa: CASSPPGLAIYNEQFF
d_gene: NA; j_gene: TRBJ1-1; v_gene: TRBV19; abundance: NA; CDR3nt: TGTGCCAGTAGTCAAGACTCCGTGAACACTGAAGCTTTCTTT; CDR3aa: CASSQDSVNTEAFF
d_gene: NA; j_gene: TRBJ2-7; v_gene: TRBV5-5; abundance: few; CDR3nt: TGTGCCAGCAGCTTGTGGGCTGAACCCAGGGGCGAGCAGTACTTC; CDR3aa: CASSLWAEPRGEQYF
d_gene: TRBD1; j_gene: TRBJ2-7; v_gene: TRBV11-2; abundance: NA; CDR3nt: TGTGCCAGCAGCTCCCCGGGACAGGGTGGGTACGAGCAGTACTTC; CDR3aa: CASSSPGQGGYEQYF
d_gene: NA; j_gene: TRBJ1-2; v_gene: TRBV29-1; abundance: NA; CDR3nt: TGCAGCGTTGGGCTCCAGGAATCTAACTATGGCTACACCTTC; CDR3aa: CSVGLQESNYGYTF
d_gene: TRBD1; j_gene: TRBJ2-5; v_gene: TRBV6-5; abundance: NA; CDR3nt: TGTGCCAGCAGTCCTACAGGGGGCCGTGAGACCCAGTACTTC; CDR3aa: CASSPTGGRETQYF
d_gene: NA; j_gene: TRBJ2-3; v_gene: TRBV7-6; abundance: NA; CDR3nt: TGTGCCAGCAGCATAAGGACTACCTTCACAGATACGCAGTATTTT; CDR3aa: CASSIRTTFTDTQYF
d_gene: NA; j_gene: TRBJ1-1; v_gene: TRBV7-9; abundance: once; CDR3nt: TGTGCCAGCAGCTTAATCCCCAGGGGCGACACTGAAGCTTTCTTT; CDR3aa: CASSLIPRGDTEAFF
d_gene: NA; j_gene: TRBJ1-2; v_gene: TRBV27; abundance: NA; CDR3nt: TGTGCCAGCACCGAGTTGGGGGTTGTGGGGGGAAGGGGCTATGGCTACACCTTC; CDR3aa: CASTELGVVGGRGYGYTF
d_gene: TRBD2; j_gene: TRBJ2-2; v_gene: TRBV19; abundance: NA; CDR3nt: TGTGCCAGTAGTATCCGGCTAGCGGGGGGCACGGTCGGGGAGCTGTTTTTT; CDR3aa: CASSIRLAGGTVGELFF
d_gene: NA; j_gene: TRBJ2-7; v_gene: TRBV11-2; abundance: NA; CDR3nt: TGTGCCAGCAGCCCCGGCAGGCTCGGCAACGAGCAGTACTTC; CDR3aa: CASSPGRLGNEQYF
d_gene: NA; j_gene: TRBJ2-5; v_gene: TRBV9; abundance: NA; CDR3nt: TGTGCCAGCAGCGCCCCCCTGGGGGGAGTAGACCAAGAGACCCAGTACTTC; CDR3aa: CASSAPLGGVDQETQYF
d_gene: NA; j_gene: TRBJ1-1; v_gene: TRBV28; abundance: NA; CDR3nt: TGTGCCAGCATCGTCGGGGCGGGGTTAACTGAAGCTTTCTTT; CDR3aa: CASIVGAGLTEAFF